These 28 T cell receptor beta chains came from one sample sequenced in a study of blood T cell repertoires in COVID-19. The assay was immunoSEQ multiplex PCR, and TCRdb's table has in-frame clones only and misses some. The table has 250,000 to 300,000 clones, almost 90% seen once; the top ten hold 11%. The sequencing input was peripheral blood. These receptors all stem from a woman between 25 and 40 years old with COVID-19, enrolled during active disease.

The gene calls are TRBV7-8 and TRBJ2-7, with D possibly being TRBD1 (5 bases). The length of the CDR3 is 14 residues. Trimming cost V 5 bases and J 6 bases, with 17 bases left between them. Germline V gene data show CDR1 as SGHVS and CDR2 as FQNEAQ. The CDR3 nucleotides are TGTGCCAGCAGCCTGACAGTGCTGAAGGGCGAGCAGTACTTC. Translating gives CASSLTVLKGEQYF.

This clone was counted a few times. The rearrangement links TRBV7-2 to TRBJ2-1; TRBD2 matches at 10 bases. V lost 3 bases and J lost 3; bases outside the gene matches: 2. The CDR3 is 15 residues long. Germline V lookup: CDR1 SGHTA, CDR2 FQGNSA. The CDR3 region has the DNA TGTGCCAGCAGCTTCACTAGCGGGGACTACAATGAGCAGTTCTTC. Translated, it gives CASSFTSGDYNEQFF. The full variable domain, in which reference TRBV7-2 and TRBJ2-1 provide the parts outside the CDR3, is GAGVSQSPSNKVTEKGKDVELRCDPISGHTALYWYRQSLGQGLEFLIYFQGNSAPDKSGLPSDRFSAERTGGSVSTLTIQRTQQEDSAVYLCASSFTSGDYNEQFFGPGTRLTVL.

This chain links TRBV7-9 with TRBJ2-2; 12 nucleotides match TRBD2. The germline CDR1 and CDR2 sequences are SEHNR and FQNEAQ (reference sequence). Germline trimming cut 5 bases from V and 0 bases from J; bases unmatched to any gene: 7. CDR3 size: 18 residues. The CDR3 DNA sequence: TGTGCCAGCAGCCGAGGACTAGCGGGAAACGCGAACACCGGGGAGCTGTTTTTT. Its translation: CASSRGLAGNANTGELFF.

The V call is TRBV4-1, the J call TRBJ1-1; weak D call: TRBD1 (5 bases). Trimming removed 3 bases at V and 5 bases at J, with 19 bases between. CDR1 is MGHRA and CDR2 is YSYEKL in the germline V gene. The CDR3 runs to 16 residues. The CDR3 is CASSQSLWGVDTEAFF. CDR3 DNA: TGCGCCAGCAGCCAGTCCCTGTGGGGGGTTGATACTGAAGCTTTCTTT.

This chain connects TRBV30 to TRBJ1-2, with 7 bases lining up with TRBD1. CDR1 and CDR2 (germline): GTSNPN, SVGIG (reference sequence). The CDR3 covers 12 residues. CDR3 coding DNA: TGTGCTCGGGGCCCAGGGGGATATGGCTACACCTTC. Its translation: CARGPGGYGYTF.

The rearrangement joins TRBV7-3 to TRBJ2-1; TRBD2 aligns across 8 bases. The CDR3 is made up of 15 amino acids. In germline, CDR1 is SGHTA, CDR2 FQGTGA. V trimming: 3 bases; J trimming: 6 bases; junction bases outside the gene matches: 7. CDR3 sequence (DNA): TGTGCCAGCAGCTTGGGGACTAGTCCTCGCAATGAGCAGTTCTTC. This sequence encodes CASSLGTSPRNEQFF.

This chain joins TRBV6-6 and TRBJ2-2; 9 nucleotides align to TRBD1. With 6 bases clipped from V and 5 bases from J, the junction kept 4 bases outside the gene matches. The V gene's germline CDR1 is MNHNY and CDR2 SVGAGI (reference sequence). The CDR3 covers 14 residues. CDR3 residues: CASRQGARTGELFF. CDR3 nucleotides: TGTGCCAGCAGACAGGGGGCGCGGACCGGGGAGCTGTTTTTT.

The V call is TRBV12-2, the J call TRBJ2-2; the D call of TRBD2 is as the table states it, not checked on the DNA. TRBV12-2 is a pseudogene segment. The CDR3 contains 19 residues. The CDR3 protein is CASRFDFSSGGANTGELFF. The CDR3 DNA reads TGTGCAAGTCGCTTCGATTTTTCTAGCGGGGGGGCTAACACCGGGGAGCTGTTTTTT.

The chain uses TRBV27 and TRBJ2-7; 7 positions match TRBD1. The CDR3 covers 16 residues. CDR1 is MNHEY, CDR2 SMNVEV, per germline (reference sequence). V shed 5 bases and J 0 bases; nucleotides not matched to a gene: 10. The CDR3 loop is CASSVGQPQSSYEQYF. DNA for the CDR3: TGTGCCAGCAGTGTGGGACAGCCCCAGAGCTCCTACGAGCAGTACTTC.

A note on this clone: Other nucleotide sequences from this sample produce the same CDR3. The gene calls are TRBV28 and TRBJ2-7; tentatively, D is TRBD2 (7 bases). The V end lost 3 bases, the J end lost 2 bases, and 11 bases lay between the germline ends. The germline gives CDR1 MDHEN, CDR2 SYDVKM. This CDR3 contains 14 residues. The CDR3 loop is CASSLSGGPYEQYF. The DNA for the CDR3 is TGTGCCAGCAGTTTGTCCGGGGGGCCCTACGAGCAGTACTTC.

The gene calls are TRBV2 and TRBJ1-5, with D possibly TRBD1 on 5 matching bases. The germline gives CDR1 SNHLY, CDR2 FYNNEI. Trimming removed 7 bases at V and 6 bases at J, with 13 bases between. This CDR3 has 13 residues. The CDR3 DNA reads as TGTGCCAGCAATCAGGGTAGCGGTCAGCCCCAGCATTTT. Translated, it gives CASNQGSGQPQHF.

The CDR3: CASSTGSSTEAFF. CDR3 coding DNA: TGTGCCAGCAGTACAGGGTCGAGCACTGAAGCTTTCTTT. V gene TRBV6-2 or TRBV6-3 combines with J gene TRBJ1-1, with a weak D call TRBD1 (6 bases). The CDR3 loop spans 13 amino acids. Trimming cost V 5 bases and J 4 bases, with 11 bases left between them. From germline, CDR1 is MNHEY and CDR2 SVGEGT.

The V and J genes are TRBV7-9 and TRBJ1-1; D is unclear. Trimming left V 3 bases short and J 0 bases short, with 8 bases between. This CDR3 is built from 14 residues. Germline V lookup: CDR1 SEHNR, CDR2 FQNEAQ (reference sequence). CDR3 sequence: CASSFGSMNTEAFF. The CDR3 DNA follows: TGTGCCAGCAGCTTTGGGAGTATGAACACTGAAGCTTTCTTT.

This rearrangement joins TRBV10-2 to TRBJ2-2; D remains ambiguous. The length of the CDR3 is 12 residues. Germline V gene sequence: CDR1 WSHSY, CDR2 SAAADI. The V end was cut by 2 bases, the J end by 7 bases, with 5 bases between. Here the CDR3 DNA reads TGCGCCAGCAGTGAGACATACGGGGAGCTGTTTTTT. Translating it yields CASSETYGELFF.

The genes are TRBV5-8 and TRBJ1-1, with TRBD1 as a possible D gene (6 bases). The V gene lost 1 base and the J gene lost 7 bases, with 17 bases spanning the gap. The CDR3 loop spans 15 amino acids. Germline-derived CDR1 and CDR2 are SGHTS and YDEGEE. The chain's CDR3 is CASSLLGYRENEAFF. CDR3 sequence (DNA): TGTGCCAGCAGCTTGTTAGGGTACAGGGAAAATGAAGCTTTCTTT.

The CDR3 loop reads CASSYSSGYTF. The CDR3 nucleotides are TGTGCCAGCAGTTACTCATCAGGCTACACCTTC. The genes are TRBV6-6 and TRBJ1-2; D is undetermined. The V end was cut by 0 bases, the J end by 8 bases, with 4 bases between. Germline V CDR1 and CDR2: MNHNY, SVGAGI (reference sequence). The length of the CDR3 is 11 residues.

The V gene is TRBV27, the J gene TRBJ2-7, with D maybe TRBD1 (7 bases). V was trimmed by 8 bases and J by 0 bases, leaving 11 bases between them. CDR3 length equals 13 residues. Germline values: CDR1 MNHEY, CDR2 SMNVEV (reference sequence). The CDR3 spells CASAGQHSYEQYF. In DNA, the CDR3 is TGTGCCAGCGCGGGACAGCACTCCTACGAGCAGTACTTC.

This clone has a single count. This chain joins TRBV24-1 and TRBJ1-5; 8 positions agree with TRBD1. Germline-derived CDR1 and CDR2 are KGHDR and SFDVKD. The ends lost 3 bases at V and 7 bases at J; junction bases unmatched: 10. The CDR3 has 16 amino acids. The CDR3 sequence is CATSDLSGGEDQPQHF. CDR3 in DNA: TGTGCCACCAGTGATCTGTCAGGGGGCGAAGACCAGCCCCAGCATTTT.

This sequence joins TRBV19 and TRBJ1-1; possibly TRBD1 for D (5 bases). Trimming left V 6 bases short and J 0 bases short, with 11 bases between. CDR3 length: 14 amino acids. Germline CDR1 and CDR2: LNHDA and SQIVND (reference sequence). The CDR3 spells CASSPQGLNTEAFF. The CDR3, as DNA: TGTGCCAGTAGCCCCCAGGGCCTGAACACTGAAGCTTTCTTT.

V gene TRBV2 combines with J gene TRBJ2-7; 8 nucleotides line up with TRBD1. From germline, CDR1 is SNHLY and CDR2 FYNNEI. The CDR3 has 14 amino acids. Trimming removed 5 bases from V and 3 bases from J; junction bases left unmatched: 6. The CDR3 protein is CASSRQGSNYEQYF. Written as DNA, the CDR3 is TGTGCCAGCAGTCGACAGGGGTCAAACTACGAGCAGTACTTC. Together with reference TRBV2 and TRBJ2-7, the CDR3 gives the full variable domain: EPEVTQTPSHQVTQMGQEVILRCVPISNHLYFYWYRQILGQKVEFLVSFYNNEISEKSEIFDDQFSVERPDGSNFTLKIRSTKLEDSAMYFCASSRQGSNYEQYFGPGTRLTVT.

This chain uses TRBV24-1 with TRBJ2-7; 8 bases align to TRBD1. This CDR3 spans 13 amino acids. The trim removed 4 bases at V and 4 bases at J, leaving 2 bases unmatched. Germline V gives CDR1 KGHDR, CDR2 SFDVKD. This chain's CDR3 is CATSERTGYEQYF. The CDR3 DNA reads TGTGCCACCAGTGAACGGACAGGGTACGAGCAGTACTTC.

The J gene is TRBJ1-5, the V gene TRBV21-1; TRBD1, the D gene given by the table, was not confirmed from the DNA. TRBV21-1 is assigned pseudogene status. This CDR3 contains 17 residues. The CDR3 loop is CASSKVRDRVSNQPQHF. The CDR3 DNA sequence: TGTGCCAGCAGCAAAGTCAGGGACAGGGTGAGCAATCAGCCCCAGCATTTT.

The chain carries TRBV28 and TRBJ2-1, with 9 nucleotides matching TRBD1. Germline CDR1 reads MDHEN; CDR2 reads SYDVKM. Trimming at V came to 3 bases and at J to 5 bases, leaving 14 bases not matched to a gene. The CDR3 contains 18 residues. CDR3 loop: CASSLGQGPTKGDNEQFF. The CDR3 coding sequence is TGTGCCAGCAGTTTGGGACAGGGACCCACGAAGGGGGACAATGAGCAGTTCTTC.

V is TRBV5-4 and J is TRBJ2-3; 9 bases match TRBD1. The CDR3 has 17 amino acids. The V segment lost 0 bases and the J segment 2 bases; nucleotides outside the gene matches: 7. Germline CDR1 reads SGHNT; CDR2 reads YYREEE (reference sequence). The CDR3 DNA reads as TGTGCCAGCAGCTTGGCGGATTACAGGGGGCCCACAGATACGCAGTATTTT. Its protein product is CASSLADYRGPTDTQYF.

The V and J genes are TRBV6-5 and TRBJ1-5; D unresolved. The ends were cut back, 5 bases at V and 6 bases at J, with 14 bases in the middle. The CDR3 is 14 residues long. Germline V gives CDR1 MNHEY, CDR2 SVGAGI. This CDR3 is CASSPGIATQPQHF. The CDR3 DNA is TGTGCCAGCAGTCCCGGGATAGCCACTCAGCCCCAGCATTTT.

The chain joins TRBV18 to TRBJ2-3; 12 positions agree with TRBD1. CDR1 is KGHSH, CDR2 LQKENI, per germline. V was pared by 4 bases and J by 4 bases, with 21 bases of the junction left unmatched. This CDR3 has 21 amino acids. CDR3 sequence reads: CASSQIPGQGARRERSDTQYF. CDR3 DNA: TGTGCCAGCTCACAGATTCCGGGACAGGGGGCTCGGCGGGAGAGGTCAGATACGCAGTATTTT.

This clone was picked up a small number of times. This sequence joins TRBV5-6 and TRBJ1-3; D unclear. The V end lost 4 bases, the J end lost 2 bases, and 16 bases lay between the germline ends. This CDR3 spans 16 amino acids. CDR1 is SGHDT and CDR2 is YYEEEE in the germline V gene. CDR3 protein: CASSDLRGRPGNTIYF. Here the CDR3 DNA reads TGTGCCAGCAGCGACCTCCGGGGTAGGCCTGGAAACACCATATATTTT. The full variable domain, completed using reference TRBV5-6 and TRBJ1-3, is DAGVTQSPTHLIKTRGQQVTLRCSPKSGHDTVSWYQQALGQGPQFIFQYYEEEERQRGNFPDRFSGHQFPNYSSELNVNALLLGDSALYLCASSDLRGRPGNTIYFGEGSWLTVV.

J is TRBJ2-5 and V is TRBV6-2 or TRBV6-3, with a weak D call TRBD2 (6 bases). Germline loops: CDR1 MNHEY, CDR2 SVGEGT. The CDR3 has 15 amino acids. Trimming took 2 bases from V and 3 from J, leaving 13 bases between them. The CDR3 region has the DNA TGTGCCAGCAGTTACCTCGGGACTCCAAAAGAGACCCAGTACTTC. Its translation: CASSYLGTPKETQYF.